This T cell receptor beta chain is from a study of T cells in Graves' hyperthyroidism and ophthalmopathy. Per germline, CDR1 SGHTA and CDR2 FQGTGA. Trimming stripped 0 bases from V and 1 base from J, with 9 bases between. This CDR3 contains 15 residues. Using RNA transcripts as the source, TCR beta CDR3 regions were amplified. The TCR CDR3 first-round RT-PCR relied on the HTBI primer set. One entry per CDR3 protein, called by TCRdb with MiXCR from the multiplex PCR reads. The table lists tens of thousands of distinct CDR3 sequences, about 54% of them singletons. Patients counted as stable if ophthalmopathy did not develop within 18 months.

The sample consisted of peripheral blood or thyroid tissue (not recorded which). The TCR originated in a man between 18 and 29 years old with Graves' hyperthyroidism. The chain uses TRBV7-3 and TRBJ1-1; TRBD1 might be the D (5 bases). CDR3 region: CASSLTGGPNTEAFF. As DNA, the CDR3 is TGTGCCAGCAGCTTAACGGGGGGACCGAACACTGAAGCTTTCTTT.